The 2 T cell receptor beta chains reported below all come from one sample, sequenced in a study of blood T cell repertoires in COVID-19. The assay was immunoSEQ multiplex PCR, and TCRdb's table has in-frame clones only and misses some. This sample yields tens of thousands of clones, of which around 87% are seen a single time; 20% to 25% belongs to the top ten. Sample: peripheral blood. Source of these receptors: a woman aged 80 or over with COVID-19, enrolled during active disease.

This chain links TRBV12-5 with TRBJ1-5; D gene unclear. The ends were cut back, 6 bases at V and 6 bases at J, with 9 bases in the middle. CDR3 size: 12 residues. Germline V gene sequence: CDR1 LGHNT, CDR2 FRNRAP. The CDR3 region has the DNA TGTGCTAGTGGCCCCCTCGGTCAGCCCCAGCATTTT. Translation: CASGPLGQPQHF.

V is TRBV12-3 or TRBV12-4 and J is TRBJ2-4; D is ambiguous. The germline V and J ends were trimmed by 3 bases and 3 bases, with 6 bases remaining between them. CDR3 size: 13 residues. CDR3 DNA: TGTGCCAGCAGTTTTTCCGGCAAAAACATTCAGTACTTC. It encodes CASSFSGKNIQYF.